A single sample is the source of the 21 T cell receptor gamma chains below, sequenced in a study of Vδ1+ human thymocytes. Study results and caveats: In the thymus, TRG and TRD repertoires looked highly polyclonal with Gaussian CDR3 lengths.

RNA was extracted from the cells and then reverse transcribed. The CDR3 regions were amplified by multiplex PCR from V-gene primers to a constant-region primer. TCRdb redid clone calling on the multiplex PCR reads using CATT. This table has tens of thousands of gamma-chain clones, approximately 15% appearing once. For these TCRs, the target antigens are not known. What was sequenced was Vdelta1+ gamma-delta thymocytes from the thymus. Subset given: FACS-sorted CD3+ TCRalphabeta- TCRVdelta1+ TCRVdelta2- thymocytes. The receptors originated from a child under two years old who had congenital heart surgery.

The V gene is TRGV4, the J gene TRGJ1 or TRGJ2. Losses at the gene ends were 5 bases for V and 12 bases for J; bases not matched to a gene: 10. Germline lookup yields CDR1 EGSTGY and CDR2 YDSYTSSV. CDR3 size: 11 residues. CDR3 bases: TGTGCCACCTGGGTTTGGGTAGGGAAACTCTTT. It codes for CATWVWVGKLF.

The sample holds a few counts of this clone. The identical CDR3 is also encoded by other nucleotide sequences in the sample. The V call is TRGV4, the J call TRGJ1 or TRGJ2. CDR1 EGSTGY and CDR2 YDSYTSSV come from the germline V gene. The CDR3 spans 12 residues. The trim removed 6 bases at V and 3 bases at J, leaving 5 bases unmatched. This chain's CDR3 is CATWNSYYKKLF. The CDR3 nucleotides read TGTGCCACCTGGAATAGTTATTATAAGAAACTCTTT.

V is TRGV2 and J is TRGJ1 or TRGJ2. CDR3 length equals 16 residues. Trimming at V came to 0 bases and at J to 3 bases, leaving 11 bases not matched to a gene. CDR1 and CDR2 from the germline V gene are EGSNGY and YDSYNSKV. CDR3: CATWDGQDPRYYKKLF. CDR3 nucleotide sequence: TGTGCCACCTGGGACGGGCAGGATCCCCGTTATTATAAGAAACTCTTT.

This rearrangement joins TRGV8 to TRGJ1 or TRGJ2. V dropped 3 bases and J dropped 0; count of bases not matched to a gene: 8. CDR3 length: 15 residues. Germline-derived CDR1 and CDR2 are VENAVY and YDSYNSRV. The DNA of the CDR3 is TGTGCCACCTGGGATGGATTCTGGAATTATTATAAGAAACTCTTT. Encoded protein: CATWDGFWNYYKKLF.

This chain uses TRGV9 with TRGJ1 or TRGJ2. The CDR3 extends over 15 amino acids. The ends lost 2 bases at V and 2 bases at J; junction bases unmatched: 9. Germline loops: CDR1 GITISATS, CDR2 ISYDGTV (reference sequence). The CDR3 DNA sequence: TGTGCCTTGTGGGAGGCCGCCGGGGATTATTATAAGAAACTCTTT. Protein: CALWEAAGDYYKKLF.

The chain has TRGV3 and TRGJ1 or TRGJ2. The CDR3 spans 10 residues. V trimming: 6 bases; J trimming: 9 bases; junction bases outside the gene matches: 5. CDR1 and CDR2 (germline): VTNTFY, YDVSTARD (reference sequence). CDR3 loop: CATWTIKKLF. CDR3 nucleotides: TGTGCCACCTGGACAATTAAGAAACTCTTT.

Details on this clone: One end of the junction fails to match germline, which may point to a read error. The gene calls are TRGV2 and TRGJ1 or TRGJ2. The CDR3 runs 11 residues. Germline CDR1 is EGSNGY and CDR2 is YDSYNSKV. The CDR3 reads CATWDGQKGVF. The CDR3 DNA sequence: TGTGCCACCTGGGACGGGCAGAAGGGTGTCTTT.

This clone was counted only a few times. The J gene is TRGJ1 or TRGJ2, the V gene TRGV8. The CDR3 runs 11 residues. The trim removed 4 bases at V and 10 bases at J, leaving 7 bases unmatched. Germline CDR1 is VENAVY and CDR2 is YDSYNSRV. The CDR3 sequence: CATWDPGKKLF. The CDR3, as DNA: TGTGCCACCTGGGACCCTGGGAAGAAACTCTTT.

The chain recombines TRGV4 with TRGJP1. V was clipped by 6 bases and J by 0 bases; unmatched bases: 10. The CDR3 runs 16 residues. CDR1 EGSTGY and CDR2 YDSYTSSV come from the germline V gene. The CDR3 bases are TGTGCCACCTGGAAGGTTGCATATACCACTGGTTGGTTCAAGATATTT. It specifies CATWKVAYTTGWFKIF.

With regard to this clone: Different DNA sequences within this sample yield the same CDR3. V gene TRGV2 combines with J gene TRGJ1 or TRGJ2. The CDR3 spans 14 residues. Germline V gene sequence: CDR1 EGSNGY, CDR2 YDSYNSKV. Losses at the gene ends were 1 base for V and 5 bases for J; bases not matched to a gene: 8. The CDR3 reads CATWDGRRDYKKLF. CDR3 nucleotide sequence: TGTGCCACCTGGGACGGCCGGAGGGATTATAAGAAACTCTTT.

This clone was observed once. The chain carries TRGV9 and TRGJ1 or TRGJ2. J gave up 10 bases and V 0 bases, and 12 bases lay outside the gene matches. CDR3 size: 14 residues. From germline, CDR1 is GITISATS and CDR2 ISYDGTV (reference sequence). The CDR3 DNA reads TGTGCCTTGTGGGAGGTGCGGCCGACCGAGAAGAAACTCTTT. Protein sequence: CALWEVRPTEKKLF.

V and J are TRGV3 and TRGJ1 or TRGJ2. The CDR3 contains 16 residues. V dropped 0 bases and J dropped 6; count of bases not matched to a gene: 14. Per the germline V gene, CDR1 is VTNTFY and CDR2 is YDVSTARD (reference sequence). CDR3 bases: TGTGCCACCTGGGACAGGCGTTGGTCTATTAGTTATAAGAAACTCTTT. Translating it yields CATWDRRWSISYKKLF.

The J gene is TRGJ1 or TRGJ2, the V gene TRGV5. V gave up 2 bases and J gave up 4 bases; unmatched junction bases: 2. This CDR3 contains 12 residues. Looked up from germline, CDR1 is VINAFY and CDR2 is YDVSNSKD. CDR3 sequence (DNA): TGTGCCACCTGGGACAACTATTATAAGAAACTCTTT. Translation gives CATWDNYYKKLF.

This chain uses TRGV4 with TRGJP1. The CDR3 is made up of 13 amino acids. The germline CDR1 and CDR2 sequences are EGSTGY and YDSYTSSV. Trimming took 4 bases from V and 4 from J; bases not matched to a gene: 3. The CDR3 coding sequence is TGTGCCACCTGGGACGACACTGGTTGGTTCAAGATATTT. Amino acids: CATWDDTGWFKIF.

This clone was observed a few times. This may be a read error, as it is one base from a much larger clone. The rearrangement joins TRGV3 to TRGJ1 or TRGJ2. The CDR3 is 13 amino acids. CDR1 VTNTFY and CDR2 YDVSTARD come from the germline V gene (reference sequence). The V gene end was trimmed by 3 bases and the J gene end by 4 bases; junction bases not matched to a gene: 6. CDR3 region: CATWDGKYYKKLF. CDR3 bases: TGTGCCACCTGGGACGGGAAATATTATAAGAAACTCTTT.

The V gene is TRGV4, the J gene TRGJP2. CDR3 size: 14 residues. CDR1 EGSTGY and CDR2 YDSYTSSV come from the germline V gene. V dropped 6 bases and J dropped 3; count of bases not matched to a gene: 7. DNA of the CDR3: TGTGCCACCTGGACCGGACGTAGTGATTGGATCAAGACGTTT. Residues: CATWTGRSDWIKTF.

About this clone itself: The identical CDR3 is also encoded by other nucleotide sequences in the sample. The rearrangement uses TRGV5 and TRGJ1 or TRGJ2. V dropped 4 bases and J dropped 3; count of bases not matched to a gene: 9. There are 14 residues in the CDR3. From germline, CDR1 is VINAFY and CDR2 YDVSNSKD. The CDR3 sequence: CATWDCSGYYKKLF. The CDR3 DNA follows: TGTGCCACCTGGGATTGCTCTGGTTATTATAAGAAACTCTTT.

The rearrangement uses TRGV8 and TRGJ1 or TRGJ2. V gave up 2 bases and J gave up 12 bases; unmatched junction bases: 10. The CDR3 length is 12 residues. Germline CDR1 reads VENAVY; CDR2 reads YDSYNSRV. The CDR3 DNA reads TGTGCCACCTGGGATACCTCGCAGACGAAACTCTTT. Its translation is CATWDTSQTKLF.

This rearrangement joins TRGV9 to TRGJ1 or TRGJ2. There are 16 residues in the CDR3. J gave up 5 bases and V 2 bases, and 15 bases lay outside the gene matches. Germline CDR1 and CDR2: GITISATS and ISYDGTV (reference sequence). The CDR3 nucleotides are TGTGCCTTGTGGGAGGCCCAAATCCCTCCCCATTATAAGAAACTCTTT. Protein product: CALWEAQIPPHYKKLF.

There are a few counts of this clone. The chain uses TRGV3 and TRGJ1 or TRGJ2. Trimming removed 3 bases from V and 5 bases from J; junction bases left unmatched: 10. In germline, CDR1 is VTNTFY, CDR2 YDVSTARD (reference sequence). The CDR3 runs 14 residues. The CDR3 loop is CATWDLQCDYKKLF. The DNA of the CDR3 is TGTGCCACCTGGGACCTACAGTGCGATTATAAGAAACTCTTT.

About this clone itself: A read error may be the cause here, since a much bigger clone is one base away. The V gene is TRGV9, the J gene TRGJ1 or TRGJ2. Germline-derived CDR1 and CDR2 are GITISATS and ISYDGTV (reference sequence). The V and J ends lost 0 bases and 9 bases, in that order; junction bases with no gene match: 5. The CDR3 length is 12 residues. CDR3 sequence reads: CALWEVHCKKLF. The CDR3 DNA follows: TGTGCCTTGTGGGAGGTGCATTGTAAGAAACTCTTT.